The rows below give T cell receptor beta chains drawn from one sample of a study of early stage breast cancer tumors. The method was immunoSEQ multiplex PCR; TCRdb's version includes in-frame clones alone and lacks a portion of them. The sample has 25,000 to 30,000 clones, 72% seen once; the top ten hold approximately 33%. The sample taken for sequencing was blood. Every receptor here comes from a person aged 45-60 years with breast cancer. CDR3s include the opening cysteine and the closing phenylalanine or tryptophan. A D gene is named only where the DNA matches it firmly. The size of a clone is reported for some rows only, either as once, few or many, or as a class for expanded clones.

j_gene | d_gene | abundance | v_gene | CDR3aa | CDR3nt
TRBJ1-3 | . | . | TRBV9 | CASSTTTFSGNTIYF | TGTGCCAGCAGCACCACAACCTTTTCTGGAAACACCATATATTTT
TRBJ1-5 | . | few | TRBV15 | CATRADYNQPQHF | TGTGCCACCAGGGCAGATTACAATCAGCCCCAGCATTTT
TRBJ2-1 | . | . | TRBV11-3 | CASSLQGIGNEQFF | TGTGCCAGCAGCTTACAGGGGATAGGGAATGAGCAGTTCTTC
TRBJ2-1 | . | . | TRBV5-1 | CASSLGGPYDEQFF | TGCGCCAGCAGCTTGGGCGGTCCCTACGATGAGCAGTTCTTC
TRBJ1-4 | . | . | TRBV18 | CASSPPGVNEKLFF | TGTGCCAGCTCACCACCCGGGGTTAATGAAAAACTGTTTTTT
TRBJ1-2 | . | few | TRBV21-1 | CASREQGDTGYTF | TGTGCCAGCAGGGAACAGGGGGATACCGGCTACACCTTC
TRBJ2-7 | . | . | TRBV9 | CASSVEDNFYEQYF | TGTGCCAGCAGCGTAGAGGACAACTTCTACGAGCAGTACTTC
TRBJ1-3 | TRBD1 | . | TRBV6-5 | CASSSLNRGPGNTIYF | TGTGCCAGCAGTTCCCTTAACAGGGGGCCGGGAAACACCATATATTTT
TRBJ2-1 | TRBD2 | . | TRBV5-1 | CASSLNPSGKSEQFF | TGCGCCAGCAGCTTGAATCCTAGCGGGAAGTCTGAGCAGTTCTTC
TRBJ2-4 | . | . | TRBV5-6 | CATMGQVGIQYF | TGTGCCACCATGGGGCAGGTGGGCATTCAGTACTTC
TRBJ2-3 | TRBD2 | few | TRBV10-3 | CAISDNIAGVSTDTQYF | TGTGCCATCAGTGACAACATAGCGGGAGTTAGCACAGATACGCAGTATTTT
TRBJ2-1 | . | . | TRBV25-1 | CASSEYEGGFYNEQFF | TGTGCCAGCAGTGAATATGAAGGGGGATTCTACAATGAGCAGTTCTTC
TRBJ2-1 | TRBD2 | . | TRBV6-6 | CASSNLAGTYNEQFF | TGTGCCAGCAGTAACTTAGCGGGCACCTACAATGAGCAGTTCTTC